These 14 T cell receptor beta chains came from one sample sequenced in a study of regulatory T cells in long-lasting Graves disease. Stated time point: newly diagnosed GD, antithyroid drugs for less than 3 months. TCR sequences were obtained from RNA taken from PBMCs. Library construction for TCR beta used iRepertoire HTBI primers and Arm-PCR of CDR3 regions. One entry per CDR3 protein, called by TCRdb with MiXCR from the multiplex PCR reads. Of roughly 520,000 distinct CDR3 sequences listed, about 12% are singletons. This same sample was also part of a study on T cells in Graves' hyperthyroidism and ophthalmopathy.

Sample: peripheral blood mononuclear cells (PBMCs), taken at new diagnosis, from a patient treated with antithyroid drugs. These receptor sequences come from a woman aged 25-40 years with Graves disease.

The genes are TRBV19 and TRBJ2-1; TRBD2 might be the D (6 bases). The germline gives CDR1 LNHDA, CDR2 SQIVND (reference sequence). V was clipped by 4 bases and J by 1 base, with 11 bases between them. This CDR3 is built from 15 residues. The CDR3 DNA follows: TGTGCCAGTAGTACCCGGGGGAATTCCTACAATGAGCAGTTCTTC. This translates into CASSTRGNSYNEQFF.

With respect to this clonotype: A clone one base away is much larger, so this may be a read error. The J gene is TRBJ1-2, the V gene TRBV11-2; no reliable D call. Per the germline V gene, CDR1 is SGHAT and CDR2 is FQNNGV. CDR3 length: 14 amino acids. Here the CDR3 reads CASSLETGLDGHTF. Here the CDR3 DNA reads TGTGCCAGCAGCTTAGAGACTGGGCTCGATGGCCACACCTTC.

This clonotype was recorded a few times. The chain links TRBV7-2 to TRBJ2-7, with D possibly being TRBD2 (5 bases). CDR1 SGHTA and CDR2 FQGNSA come from the germline V gene. The CDR3 loop spans 16 amino acids. The V end was cut by 2 bases, the J end by 2 bases, with 16 bases between. The CDR3 sequence: CASSLNSKGAAYEQYF. In DNA, the CDR3 is TGTGCCAGCAGCTTAAATTCCAAAGGAGCGGCCTACGAGCAGTACTTC.

This clonotype appeared many times. This chain connects TRBV6-1 to TRBJ1-4; perhaps TRBD1 as D (6 bases). V gave up 6 bases and J gave up 6 bases, with 17 bases separating them. The CDR3 is 15 residues long. The germline V gene encodes CDR1 MNHNS and CDR2 SASEGT. In nucleotides, the CDR3 is TGTGCCAGCAGGCTGGGTAGACAGGCCTATGAAAAACTGTTTTTT. Amino acids: CASRLGRQAYEKLFF.

This clonotype was counted only a few times. The DNA for the CDR3 is TGTGCCAGTAGCCCTCCTGGACCCTATGGCTACACCTTC. This translates into CASSPPGPYGYTF. This chain connects TRBV19 to TRBJ1-2; D is unclear. Germline V gene sequence: CDR1 LNHDA, CDR2 SQIVND (reference sequence). V lost 6 bases and J 4 bases, leaving 12 bases between the germline ends. CDR3 length: 13 amino acids.

Many counts were recorded for this clonotype. CDR3 residues: CATQPGYGSPLHF. The CDR3 bases are TGTGCCACCCAACCAGGGTACGGTTCACCCCTCCACTTT. The chain combines TRBV3-1 with TRBJ1-6, with D possibly TRBD1 on 5 matching bases. CDR1 is LGHDT, CDR2 YNNKEL, per germline (reference sequence). This CDR3 spans 13 amino acids. The germline V and J ends were trimmed by 10 bases and 9 bases, with 16 bases remaining between them.

There are many counts of this clonotype. This rearrangement joins TRBV20-1 to TRBJ2-7; TRBD2 agrees at 10 bases. The J segment lost 6 bases and the V segment lost 3 bases, leaving 8 bases of the junction unmatched. CDR1 and CDR2 (germline): DFQATT, SNEGSKA (reference sequence). The CDR3 totals 14 residues. The CDR3 DNA follows: TGCAGTGCTAGGCTTAGCGGGAGGTCTTCCGAGCAGTACTTC. Translation gives CSARLSGRSSEQYF.

This clonotype was counted a few times. The J gene is TRBJ2-7, the V gene TRBV4-1; 9 nucleotides match TRBD1. Germline V gene sequence: CDR1 MGHRA, CDR2 YSYEKL. The CDR3 runs 15 residues. With 6 bases clipped from V and 2 bases from J, the junction kept 8 bases outside the gene matches. CDR3: CASRAGQGKTYEQYF. In nucleotides, the CDR3 is TGCGCCAGCAGGGCGGGACAGGGTAAAACCTACGAGCAGTACTTC.

The chain joins TRBV19 to TRBJ1-1, with 8 bases fitting TRBD1. The CDR3 length is 13 residues. The germline V gene encodes CDR1 LNHDA and CDR2 SQIVND (reference sequence). Losses at the gene ends were 6 bases for V and 6 bases for J; bases not matched to a gene: 6. CDR3 sequence (DNA): TGTGCCAGTAGGAGCAGGGGGCAGGCTGAAGCTTTCTTT. It is translated as CASRSRGQAEAFF.

This clonotype has a count of ten or more. Germline and junction disagree at one end, which may indicate a read error. The chain carries TRBV2 and TRBJ1-5; the match to TRBD1 covers 9 bases. Per the germline V gene, CDR1 is SNHLY and CDR2 is FYNNEI. This CDR3 spans 15 amino acids. The CDR3 DNA is TGTGCCAGCAGAGAAGGTGGGACAGGGAATAGGCCCCAGCATTTT. Translated: CASREGGTGNRPQHF.

This clonotype appeared many times. This chain uses TRBV11-3 with TRBJ2-1; D might be TRBD1 or TRBD2, each matching 5 bases. This CDR3 contains 15 residues. CDR1 and CDR2 from the germline V gene are SGHNT and YENEEA. Trimming cost V 5 bases and J 4 bases, with 15 bases left between them. The DNA for the CDR3 is TGTGCCAGCAGCGACCAGGGACCTAAATACAATGAGCAGTTCTTC. It is translated as CASSDQGPKYNEQFF.

The rearrangement joins TRBV4-1 to TRBJ2-1; maybe TRBD2 (8 bases). From germline, CDR1 is MGHRA and CDR2 YSYEKL. Trimming stripped 8 bases from V and 4 bases from J, with 18 bases between. The CDR3 totals 15 residues. The CDR3 coding sequence is TGCGCCAGCGGAGAGGGGGCTAGCGGGTACAATGAGCAGTTCTTC. Its protein is CASGEGASGYNEQFF.

This clonotype was recorded at least ten times. The genes are TRBV10-3 and TRBJ1-2, with TRBD1 identical over 7 bases. This CDR3 region has 17 residues. Trimming at V came to 6 bases and at J to 6 bases, leaving 19 bases not matched to a gene. Per the germline V gene, CDR1 is ENHRY and CDR2 is SYGVKD. The CDR3 nucleotides are TGTGCCATCAGGGGGATCGGACAGGTCGGCGAGGGTCATGGCTACACCTTC. Residues: CAIRGIGQVGEGHGYTF.

This clonotype has ten or more counts. This chain uses TRBV5-1 with TRBJ2-2; D is ambiguous. This CDR3 contains 13 residues. The germline V gene encodes CDR1 SGHRS and CDR2 YFSETQ. V was trimmed by 2 bases and J by 8 bases, leaving 10 bases between them. The CDR3 reads CASSFNGPGELFF. The CDR3 DNA is TGCGCCAGCAGCTTTAACGGTCCTGGGGAGCTGTTTTTT. Complete variable domain (other parts from reference TRBV5-1 and TRBJ2-2): KAGVTQTPRYLIKTRGQQVTLSCSPISGHRSVSWYQQTPGQGLQFLFEYFSETQRNKGNFPGRFSGRQFSNSRSEMNVSTLELGDSALYLCASSFNGPGELFFGEGSRLTVL.